Sequencing of this T cell receptor (beta chain) was carried out in a study of OX40 agonist ivuxolimab in advanced cancers. For this clone: Its antigen is as yet unknown.

Germline values: CDR1 KGHSH, CDR2 LQKENI. There are 14 residues in the CDR3. V was shortened by 3 bases and J by 7 bases, with 16 bases between the two germline ends. Some clones are missing from TCRdb's copy, which holds only in-frame ones; the method was immunoSEQ multiplex PCR. The table records over 100,000 clones, around 89% of them present only once. Study-level findings and limits: Doses of 0.1 to 3.0 mg/kg were accompanied by clonal expansion of CD4+ and CD8+ blood T cells by week 6. On average, CD8+ T cells showed a greater number of expanded clones than CD4+.

Sampled blood was obtained at baseline, cycle 4 day 1, and cycle 7 day 1. The sequence came from an adult with an advanced solid tumor such as melanoma, head and neck, liver or kidney cancer. The starting material was CD4+ or CD8+ T cells sorted from blood, obtained in a trial of the OX40 agonist ivuxolimab. V is TRBV18 and J is TRBJ2-7, with D tentatively TRBD1 (6 bases). The CDR3 reads CASSPGQGLGEQYF. The CDR3, as DNA: TGTGCCAGCTCACCGGGGCAGGGGTTGGGAGAGCAGTACTTC.